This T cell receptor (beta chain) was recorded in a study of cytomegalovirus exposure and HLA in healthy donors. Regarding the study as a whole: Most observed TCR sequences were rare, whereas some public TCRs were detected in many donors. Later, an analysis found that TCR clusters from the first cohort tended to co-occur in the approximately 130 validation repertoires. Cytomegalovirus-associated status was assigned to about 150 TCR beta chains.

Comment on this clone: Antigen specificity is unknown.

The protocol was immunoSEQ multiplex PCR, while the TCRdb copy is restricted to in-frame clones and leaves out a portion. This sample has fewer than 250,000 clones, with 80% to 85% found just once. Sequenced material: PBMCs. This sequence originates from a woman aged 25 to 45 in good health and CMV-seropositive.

The CDR3 bases are TGTGCCAGCAGCAAGGACGGACACGGGGGTGAGCAGTACTTC. Amino acid sequence: CASSKDGHGGEQYF. This chain connects TRBV7-9 to TRBJ2-7; tentative D call: TRBD2 (6 bases). Trimming cost V 5 bases and J 7 bases, with 18 bases left between them. The V gene's germline CDR1 is SEHNR and CDR2 FQNEAQ (reference sequence). This CDR3 spans 14 amino acids.